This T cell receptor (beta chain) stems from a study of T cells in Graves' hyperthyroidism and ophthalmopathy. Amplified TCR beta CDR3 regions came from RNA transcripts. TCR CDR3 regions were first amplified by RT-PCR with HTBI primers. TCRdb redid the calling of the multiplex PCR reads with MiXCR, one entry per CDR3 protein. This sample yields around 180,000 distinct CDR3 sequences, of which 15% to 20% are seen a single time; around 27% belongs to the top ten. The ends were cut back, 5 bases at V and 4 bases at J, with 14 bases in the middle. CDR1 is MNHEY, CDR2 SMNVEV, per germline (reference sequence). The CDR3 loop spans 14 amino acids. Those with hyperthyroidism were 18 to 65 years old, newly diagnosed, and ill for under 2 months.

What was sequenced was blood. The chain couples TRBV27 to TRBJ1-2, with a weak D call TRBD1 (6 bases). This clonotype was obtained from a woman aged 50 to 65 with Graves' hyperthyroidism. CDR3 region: CASSPGWGPYGYTF. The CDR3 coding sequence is TGTGCCAGCAGTCCGGGCTGGGGGCCCTATGGCTACACCTTC.